Its frequency marks the clone carrying this TCR beta chain as medium-sized. Its antigen is currently unknown. These data come from a study of CD8 T cells in cerebrospinal fluid in Alzheimer's disease. Study-level points and caveats: Patients with mild cognitive impairment or Alzheimer's disease had a larger top CSF clone percentage than controls.

TCRdb reanalyzed the 10x single-cell sequencing reads and collapses them to one entry per CDR3 protein, without DNA. Its table records some 1,200 distinct CDR3 sequences. The sequencing sample was made of cerebrospinal fluid. This TCR came from a human donor in good health.

Here the CDR3 reads CASSLDTPLFGSSGELFF. The gene calls are TRBV11-3 and TRBJ2-2; the TCRdb call, TRBD1, lacks DNA for checking. From germline, CDR1 is SGHNT and CDR2 YENEEA. The CDR3 sequence is 18 residues long.